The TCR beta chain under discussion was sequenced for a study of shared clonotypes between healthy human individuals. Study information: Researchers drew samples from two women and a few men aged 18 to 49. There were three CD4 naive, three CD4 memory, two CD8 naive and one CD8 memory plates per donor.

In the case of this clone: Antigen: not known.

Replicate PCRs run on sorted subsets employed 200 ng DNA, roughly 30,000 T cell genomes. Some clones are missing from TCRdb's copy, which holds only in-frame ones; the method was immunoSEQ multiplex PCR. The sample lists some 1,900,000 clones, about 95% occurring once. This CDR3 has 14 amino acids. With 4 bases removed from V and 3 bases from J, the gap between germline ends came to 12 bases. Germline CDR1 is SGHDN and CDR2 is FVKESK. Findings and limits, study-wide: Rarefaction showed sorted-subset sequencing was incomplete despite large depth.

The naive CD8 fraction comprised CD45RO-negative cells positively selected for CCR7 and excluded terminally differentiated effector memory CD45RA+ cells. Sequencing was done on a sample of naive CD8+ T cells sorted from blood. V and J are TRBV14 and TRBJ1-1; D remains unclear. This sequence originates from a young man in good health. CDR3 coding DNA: TGTGCCAGCAGCCCTCTTGGGGAGGACACTGAAGCTTTCTTT. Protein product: CASSPLGEDTEAFF.